Presented here are 11 T cell receptor beta chains from one specimen sequenced in a study of PD-L1 blockade in urothelial cancer. Clones were sequenced by immunoSEQ multiplex PCR, and TCRdb holds only the in-frame ones, with some missing. Here the sample spans roughly 100,000 clones, around four fifths being singletons. The time point here: peripheral blood 6 weeks after treatment start. This specimen consisted of PBMCs, obtained around atezolizumab (anti-PD-L1) treatment. All receptors come from a man aged 70 or older with urothelial cancer.

This clone has more than one count but fewer than ten. The chain employs TRBV11-2 and TRBJ2-3; the match to TRBD2 covers 12 bases. The CDR3 length is 16 residues. The junction had 8 bases not matched to a gene; V was cut back by 5 bases and J by 5 bases. Germline CDR1 SGHAT, CDR2 FQNNGV. The CDR3 sequence: CASSPRTSGAGDTQYF. DNA of the CDR3: TGTGCCAGCAGCCCACGGACTAGCGGGGCGGGAGATACGCAGTATTTT.

The V call is TRBV11-2, the J call TRBJ1-1; D is perhaps TRBD1 (6 bases). In germline, CDR1 is SGHAT, CDR2 FQNNGV. The CDR3 consists of 13 residues. The germline V and J ends were trimmed by 1 base and 7 bases, with 10 bases remaining between them. As DNA, the CDR3 is TGTGCCAGCAGCTTAGCGGACAGACTTGAAGCTTTCTTT. This sequence encodes CASSLADRLEAFF.

This sequence joins TRBV29-1 and TRBJ2-3, with a possible D match to TRBD1 (8 bases). This CDR3 is built from 12 residues. V lost 7 bases and J lost 10, with 18 bases in between. Germline V gene data show CDR1 as SQVTM and CDR2 as ANQGSEA. CDR3: CSARQGREAQYF. The CDR3, as DNA: TGCAGCGCAAGACAGGGGAGGGAGGCGCAGTATTTT.

The chain recombines TRBV19 with TRBJ2-2; perhaps TRBD1 as D (5 bases). The germline CDR1 and CDR2 sequences are LNHDA and SQIVND (reference sequence). CDR3 length: 14 amino acids. V was cut by 6 bases and J by 6 bases, with 14 bases left in between. CDR3 sequence: CASSQGFLAGELFF. The CDR3 DNA sequence: TGTGCCAGTAGCCAGGGATTTCTCGCCGGGGAGCTGTTTTTT.

V and J are TRBV10-2 and TRBJ1-1; no reliable D call. Trimming pared 9 bases from V and 1 base from J, leaving 12 bases between. CDR3 size: 13 residues. CDR1 is WSHSY and CDR2 is SAAADI in the germline V gene. The CDR3 nucleotides read TGCGCCAGTAGAACTACACAGAACACTGAAGCTTTCTTT. This sequence encodes CASRTTQNTEAFF.

V gene TRBV19 combines with J gene TRBJ1-2; the match to TRBD1 covers 8 bases. This CDR3 has 13 amino acids. Germline V gene lookup returns CDR1 LNHDA and CDR2 SQIVND (reference sequence). The ends lost 5 bases at V and 4 bases at J; junction bases unmatched: 3. Written as DNA, the CDR3 is TGTGCCAGTAGTGAGGACAGGGTCTATGGCTACACCTTC. Residues: CASSEDRVYGYTF.

The V call is TRBV6-5, the J call TRBJ1-2, with 8 bases that match TRBD1. Germline V gene lookup returns CDR1 MNHEY and CDR2 SVGAGI. There are 15 residues in the CDR3. Trimming took 6 bases from V and 1 from J; bases not matched to a gene: 7. CDR3 sequence: CASSTGGIVNYGYTF. The CDR3 DNA follows: TGTGCCAGCAGCACAGGGGGTATAGTTAACTATGGCTACACCTTC.

The V call is TRBV29-1, the J call TRBJ2-1, with D possibly being TRBD1 (5 bases). The CDR3 extends over 11 amino acids. V lost 8 bases to trimming and J lost 6 bases, with 11 bases between them. Germline V lookup: CDR1 SQVTM, CDR2 ANQGSEA. The CDR3 DNA reads as TGCAGCCATAATAGGGGCAATGAGCAGTTCTTC. Residues: CSHNRGNEQFF.

A few counts support this clone. The V call is TRBV9, the J call TRBJ2-2, with D perhaps TRBD1 (5 bases). The CDR3 has 16 residues. Germline V CDR1 and CDR2: SGDLS, YYNGEE. V was shortened by 4 bases and J by 0 bases, with 13 bases between the two germline ends. CDR3 bases: TGTGCCAGCAGCCCCTCGGACATATCGAACACCGGGGAGCTGTTTTTT. This codes for CASSPSDISNTGELFF.

The V call is TRBV11-2, the J call TRBJ2-3, with 9 bases lining up with TRBD2. Unmatched junction bases numbered 11, after V lost 5 bases and J lost 11 bases. CDR1 is SGHAT, CDR2 FQNNGV, per germline. This CDR3 comprises 14 residues. DNA of the CDR3: TGTGCCAGCAGCGTGGGGATAGCGCGGGGGGGGCAGTATTTT. It specifies CASSVGIARGGQYF. Looking up the rest from reference TRBV11-2 and TRBJ2-3 gives the full variable domain: EAGVAQSPRYKIIEKRQSVAFWCNPISGHATLYWYQQILGQGPKLLIQFQNNGVVDDSQLPKDRFSAERLKGVDSTLKIQPAKLEDSAVYLCASSVGIARGGQYFGPGTRLTVL.

This clone was recorded a few times. J is TRBJ2-2 and V is TRBV18, with a weak D call TRBD2 (5 bases). With 5 bases removed from V and 5 bases from J, the gap between germline ends came to 9 bases. This CDR3 contains 13 residues. Germline CDR1 and CDR2: KGHSH and LQKENI. This CDR3 is CASSTRETGELFF. The CDR3 DNA sequence: TGTGCCAGCTCAACTAGAGAAACCGGGGAGCTGTTTTTT.